This T cell receptor (beta chain) was sequenced during a study of circulating CD8 cells and anti-PD-1 response in melanoma. This clonotype was seen a few times. Live CD3+CD8+TCRalphabeta+ cells were sorted into four subsets by PD-1 and/or TIGIT. Using roughly 15 ng of total RNA, TCR libraries were made with the QIAseq Immune Repertoire TCR panel. TCRdb redid the calling of the reads with MiXCR, one entry per CDR3 protein. The repertoire consists of 2,000 to 3,000 distinct CDR3 sequences, with more than 5.5% occurring once and the leading ten covering 2.9%. There are 13 residues in the CDR3. CDR1 and CDR2 from the germline V gene are LNHDA and SQIVND (reference sequence). Trimming took off 2 bases at V and 5 bases at J, with 9 bases between the two ends.

This chain connects TRBV19 to TRBJ1-1, with D tentatively TRBD1 (6 bases). Sequenced material: CD8+ T cells from PBMCs, taken at baseline or after one month of anti-PD-1 therapy (not recorded which). The source of this sequence is a human donor with melanoma. CDR3 amino acids: CASSISTGTEAFF. For the CDR3, the DNA is TGTGCCAGTAGTATATCTACAGGGACTGAAGCTTTCTTT.